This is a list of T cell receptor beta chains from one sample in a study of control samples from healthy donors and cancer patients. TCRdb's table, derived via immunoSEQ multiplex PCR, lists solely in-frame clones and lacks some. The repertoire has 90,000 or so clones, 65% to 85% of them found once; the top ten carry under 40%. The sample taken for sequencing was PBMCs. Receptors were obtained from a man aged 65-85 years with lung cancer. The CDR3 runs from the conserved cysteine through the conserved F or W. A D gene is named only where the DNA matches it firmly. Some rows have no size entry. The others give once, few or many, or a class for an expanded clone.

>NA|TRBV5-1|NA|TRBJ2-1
CASSLVGSSYNEQFF
TGCGCCAGCAGCTTGGTTGGAAGCTCCTACAATGAGCAGTTCTTC
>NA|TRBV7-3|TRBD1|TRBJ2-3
CASSSGQGTDTQYF
TGTGCCAGCAGTTCGGGACAGGGAACAGATACGCAGTATTTT
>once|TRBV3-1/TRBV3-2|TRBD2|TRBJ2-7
CASSQDPGGTAYEQYF
TGTGCCAGCAGCCAAGATCCGGGAGGGACGGCCTACGAGCAGTACTTC
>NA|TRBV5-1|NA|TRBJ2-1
CASNLEQLRDNEQFF
TGCGCCAGCAACTTGGAGCAGTTAAGGGACAATGAGCAGTTCTTC
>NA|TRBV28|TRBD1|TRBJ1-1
CASSSTGRGNTEAFF
TGTGCCAGCAGTTCGACAGGGAGGGGGAACACTGAAGCTTTCTTT
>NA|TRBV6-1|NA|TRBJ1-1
CASSERLHGEAFF
TGTGCCAGCAGTGAAAGATTGCACGGTGAAGCTTTCTTT
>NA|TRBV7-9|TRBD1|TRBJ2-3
CASSLGDRGVTDTQYF
TGTGCCAGCAGCTTAGGTGACAGGGGGGTAACAGATACGCAGTATTTT
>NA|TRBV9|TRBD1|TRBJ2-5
CASSATGAQETQYF
TGTGCCAGCAGCGCGACAGGGGCCCAAGAGACCCAGTACTTC
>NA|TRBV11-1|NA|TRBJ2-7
CASRKGGGYEQYF
TGTGCCAGCAGAAAGGGGGGGGGCTACGAGCAGTACTTC
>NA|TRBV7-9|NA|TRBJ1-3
CASSLPLSDSSGNTIYF
TGTGCCAGCAGCTTACCTTTGTCCGACAGCTCTGGAAACACCATATATTTT
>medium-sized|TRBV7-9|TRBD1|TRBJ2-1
CASSSGTGIYNEQFF
TGTGCCAGCAGCTCCGGGACAGGGATCTACAATGAGCAGTTCTTC
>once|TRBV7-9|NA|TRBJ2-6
CASSALKAGANVLTF
TGTGCCAGCAGCGCCCTAAAAGCTGGGGCCAACGTCCTGACTTTC
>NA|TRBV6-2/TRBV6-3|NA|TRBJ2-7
CASSPGRVPNEQYF
TGTGCCAGCAGCCCTGGACGGGTACCTAACGAGCAGTACTTC
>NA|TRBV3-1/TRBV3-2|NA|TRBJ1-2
CASSQEGQTTTNYGYTF
TGTGCCAGCAGCCAAGAAGGACAGACTACCACTAACTATGGCTACACCTTC
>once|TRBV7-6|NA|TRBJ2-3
CASSLAPSSPGDTQYF
TGTGCCAGCAGCTTAGCTCCTAGCAGTCCAGGGGATACGCAGTATTTT
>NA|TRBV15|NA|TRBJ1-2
CATSQAQVDWGYTF
TGTGCCACCAGCCAAGCGCAGGTTGATTGGGGCTACACCTTC
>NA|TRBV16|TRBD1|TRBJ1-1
CASSQGSGTGGNTEAFF
TGTGCCAGCAGCCAAGGTTCAGGGACAGGGGGAAATACTGAAGCTTTCTTT
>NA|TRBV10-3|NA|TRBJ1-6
CAISDGGRKGPDAYNSPLHF
TGTGCCATCAGTGACGGAGGACGCAAAGGCCCAGACGCCTATAATTCACCCCTCCACTTT
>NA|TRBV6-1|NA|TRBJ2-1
CASSEGGLPLPSEQFF
TGTGCCAGCAGTGAGGGTGGGCTACCCCTTCCTTCAGAGCAGTTCTTC
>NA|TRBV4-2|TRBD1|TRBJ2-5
CASSQRTGLETQYF
TGTGCCAGCAGCCAACGGACAGGGCTAGAGACCCAGTACTTC